This T cell receptor beta chain was sequenced during a study of cytomegalovirus exposure and HLA in healthy donors. For the study at large: Ancestry clustering placed more than 80% of over 300 genotyped donors in the Caucasian-associated cluster. Overall study results and limits: A missense variant in DCLRE1C was later tied to TCR beta V- and J-gene trimming. Most of the TCR beta V segments (in an earlier analysis) were productive either about 87% or about 30% of the time.

Primers included in the PCR were 60 Vbeta and 13 Jbeta primers. Produced via immunoSEQ multiplex PCR; TCRdb's table is partial and in-frame only. The sample lists 160,000 or so clones; 86% were seen once. V trimming: 6 bases; J trimming: 7 bases; junction bases outside the gene matches: 12. Germline V gene sequence: CDR1 SGHDT, CDR2 YYEEEE. This CDR3 is 14 amino acids long. For this clone: Its matching antigen is unknown.

Each donor was healthy, and each was a bone marrow donor. This receptor was taken from a woman aged 18-29 years in good health and CMV-seronegative. The chain links TRBV5-6 to TRBJ2-5; 7 positions agree with TRBD1. Specimen: PBMCs. The CDR3, as DNA: TGTGCCAGCACAACGGATGACAGGGCCCCGACCCAGTACTTC. Residues: CASTTDDRAPTQYF.